The 17 T cell receptor beta chains below all came from one sample that was sequenced in a study of blood T cell repertoires in COVID-19. Measured with immunoSEQ multiplex PCR; TCRdb has only the in-frame clones, and not every one. The sample shows around 300,000 clones, more than 75% of them seen only once. Sequencing was done on a sample of PBMCs or T cells enriched from blood (not recorded which). The receptors shown here come from a woman aged 55 to 70 in a cohort exposed to, infected with or recovered from COVID-19 (not recorded which).

The rearrangement joins TRBV3-1 (or the pseudogene TRBV3-2) to TRBJ1-2; 11 bases are a match to TRBD1. The CDR3 sequence is 15 residues long. Looked up from germline, CDR1 is LGHDT and CDR2 is YNNKEL (reference sequence). V was pared by 5 bases and J by 3 bases, with 5 bases of the junction left unmatched. The CDR3 here is CASSIGTGGDYGYTF. The CDR3 bases are TGTGCCAGCAGCATCGGGACAGGGGGGGACTATGGCTACACCTTC.

The chain is built from TRBV2 and TRBJ2-1; 11 bases map to TRBD2. Germline V gene sequence: CDR1 SNHLY, CDR2 FYNNEI. The CDR3 loop spans 20 amino acids. Trimming took 5 bases from V and 0 from J; bases not matched to a gene: 15. In DNA form, the CDR3 reads TGTGCCAGCAGTTCCCCCGGGACTAGCGGAACTCTGAGCTCCTACAATGAGCAGTTCTTC. Its translation: CASSSPGTSGTLSSYNEQFF. The whole variable domain, remainder taken from reference TRBV2 and TRBJ2-1, is EPEVTQTPSHQVTQMGQEVILRCVPISNHLYFYWYRQILGQKVEFLVSFYNNEISEKSEIFDDQFSVERPDGSNFTLKIRSTKLEDSAMYFCASSSPGTSGTLSSYNEQFFGPGTRLTVL.

There are a few counts of this clone. CDR3 in amino acids: CASSRGKPEAFF. CDR3 coding DNA: TGTGCCAGTAGCAGGGGGAAGCCTGAAGCTTTCTTT. The gene calls are TRBV13 and TRBJ1-1; 7 nucleotides align to TRBD1. CDR1 is PRHDT, CDR2 FYEKMQ, per germline (reference sequence). The CDR3 length is 12 residues. V trimming: 9 bases; J trimming: 6 bases; junction bases outside the gene matches: 7.

The chain is built from TRBV19 and TRBJ2-7, with TRBD1 as a possible D gene (5 bases). The germline CDR1 and CDR2 sequences are LNHDA and SQIVND (reference sequence). Trimming stripped 5 bases from V and 3 bases from J, with 14 bases between. The CDR3 is 14 residues long. The CDR3 DNA is TGTGCCAGTAGTCCTAGACCCGACAGCTACGAGCAGTACTTC. This translates into CASSPRPDSYEQYF.

J is TRBJ2-2 and V is TRBV5-1; D unclear. Germline CDR1 is SGHRS and CDR2 is YFSETQ. This CDR3 has 14 residues. V was pared by 7 bases and J by 2 bases, with 12 bases between. The CDR3 spells CASRLRSNTGELFF. Here the CDR3 DNA reads TGCGCCAGCCGCCTTCGGTCCAACACCGGGGAGCTGTTTTTT.

This rearrangement joins TRBV19 to TRBJ2-7; 9 bases are shared with TRBD2. CDR3 length equals 15 residues. Germline values: CDR1 LNHDA, CDR2 SQIVND (reference sequence). With 4 bases clipped from V and 2 bases from J, the junction kept 6 bases outside the gene matches. The CDR3 protein is CASSNAGGPTYEQYF. The CDR3 coding sequence is TGTGCCAGTAGTAACGCGGGAGGGCCGACCTACGAGCAGTACTTC.

This sequence joins TRBV5-1 and TRBJ1-2, with 9 positions matching TRBD1. The length of the CDR3 is 13 residues. V shed 5 bases, J shed 10 bases, and the junction held 9 bases outside the gene matches. From germline, CDR1 is SGHRS and CDR2 YFSETQ. CDR3 DNA sequence: TGCGCCAGCAGTCTCGGACAGGGGAAACCCTACACCTTC. Amino acids: CASSLGQGKPYTF.

The V gene is TRBV11-2, the J gene TRBJ2-5; 9 bases fit TRBD1. This CDR3 spans 16 amino acids. Germline CDR1 reads SGHAT; CDR2 reads FQNNGV. The junction had 6 bases not matched to a gene; V was cut back by 0 bases and J by 4 bases. CDR3 sequence reads: CASSLDGQGRLETQYF. The CDR3 coding sequence is TGTGCCAGCAGCTTAGACGGACAGGGGAGATTAGAGACCCAGTACTTC.

The chain carries TRBV6-5 and TRBJ1-5; 8 bases align to TRBD1. The length of the CDR3 is 13 residues. J gave up 7 bases and V 6 bases, and 5 bases lay outside the gene matches. The germline CDR1 and CDR2 sequences are MNHEY and SVGAGI. The CDR3 coding sequence is TGTGCCAGCAGCCAGGACAGGGTGCAGCCCCAGCATTTT. Its protein is CASSQDRVQPQHF.

The chain carries TRBV27 and TRBJ2-3; D is uncertain. This CDR3 contains 13 residues. V lost 8 bases and J lost 1, with 10 bases in between. Germline V gene data show CDR1 as MNHEY and CDR2 as SMNVEV (reference sequence). CDR3 nucleotide sequence: TGTGCCAGCCAAGTAGAGGGCACAGATACGCAGTATTTT. It is translated as CASQVEGTDTQYF.

The chain carries TRBV27 and TRBJ2-3; TRBD2 agrees at 9 bases. With V trimmed by 2 bases and J by 6 bases, 6 bases remained unmatched. The length of the CDR3 is 15 residues. Germline V gives CDR1 MNHEY, CDR2 SMNVEV (reference sequence). The DNA of the CDR3 is TGTGCCAGCAGTTTAAGGACTGCGGGGGGGGATACGCAGTATTTT. This sequence encodes CASSLRTAGGDTQYF.

The V gene is TRBV19, the J gene TRBJ1-3; 7 nucleotides match TRBD1. Germline values: CDR1 LNHDA, CDR2 SQIVND (reference sequence). J gave up 0 bases and V 4 bases, and 6 bases lay outside the gene matches. This CDR3 has 16 amino acids. The CDR3 protein is CASSTWGQSSGNTIYF. Written as DNA, the CDR3 is TGTGCCAGTAGTACCTGGGGACAGAGCTCTGGAAACACCATATATTTT.

The CDR3 is CASSEGLMGTQYF. CDR3 bases: TGTGCCAGCAGTGAAGGACTGATGGGGACCCAGTACTTC. The chain uses TRBV2 and TRBJ2-5, with no clear D. This CDR3 spans 13 amino acids. Germline V gene sequence: CDR1 SNHLY, CDR2 FYNNEI. Trimming left V 1 base short and J 7 bases short, with 10 bases between.

This clone was seen a single time. The CDR3 coding sequence is TGTGCCAGCAGCCACGAGGGGGCTTACCAAGAGACCCAGTACTTC. Translated: CASSHEGAYQETQYF. The chain has TRBV7-2 and TRBJ2-5, with TRBD1 matching over 7 bases. The CDR3 is made up of 15 amino acids. CDR1 is SGHTA and CDR2 is FQGNSA in the germline V gene. Trimming cost V 5 bases and J 0 bases; bases outside gene matches: 6.

The chain joins TRBV4-3 to TRBJ1-1; 7 bases agree with TRBD1. Germline CDR1 LGHNA, CDR2 YSLEER. The CDR3 is 15 amino acids. The junction had 5 bases not matched to a gene; V was cut back by 3 bases and J by 1 base. The CDR3 sequence: CASSQTQGRNTEAFF. CDR3 DNA: TGCGCCAGCAGCCAGACACAGGGGAGGAACACTGAAGCTTTCTTT.

This chain connects TRBV28 to TRBJ2-1; 12 nucleotides match TRBD2. The V gene's germline CDR1 is MDHEN and CDR2 SYDVKM. The CDR3 spans 19 residues. After removal of 1 base from V and 0 bases from J, the junction contained 7 bases not matched to a gene. The CDR3, as DNA: TGTGCCAGCAGTTTATCAGCCCTAGCGGGGGGGAGCTCCTACAATGAGCAGTTCTTC. This gives the protein CASSLSALAGGSSYNEQFF. The variable domain in full, completed from reference TRBV28 and TRBJ2-1, reads DVKVTQSSRYLVKRTGEKVFLECVQDMDHENMFWYRQDPGLGLRLIYFSYDVKMKEKGDIPEGYSVSREKKERFSLILESASTNQTSMYLCASSLSALAGGSSYNEQFFGPGTRLTVL.

This chain joins TRBV19 and TRBJ1-2; the match to TRBD1 covers 7 bases. Germline trimming cut 6 bases from V and 8 bases from J; bases unmatched to any gene: 15. In germline, CDR1 is LNHDA, CDR2 SQIVND (reference sequence). The CDR3 loop spans 15 amino acids. Here the CDR3 DNA reads TGTGCCAGTAGCAGGGACGGGACAGCCTTTGGGGGCTACACCTTC. The encoded protein is CASSRDGTAFGGYTF. Full variable domain (rest looked up from reference TRBV19 and TRBJ1-2): DGGITQSPKYLFRKEGQNVTLSCEQNLNHDAMYWYRQDPGQGLRLIYYSQIVNDFQKGDIAEGYSVSREKKESFPLTVTSAQKNPTAFYLCASSRDGTAFGGYTFGSGTRLTVV.